This T cell receptor beta chain was documented in a study of T cell repertoires in cytomegalovirus infection. At the level of the study: Both a matching HLA type and CMV infection were indicated by public TCR beta signatures.

J was trimmed by 3 bases and V by 5 bases; bases with no gene match: 5. The CDR3 has 14 residues. Germline CDR1 and CDR2: MDHEN and SYDVKM. General study results and limits: HLA-C-restricted, CMV-specific TCR beta clonotypes were dominant ex vivo. Using cumulative public TCR beta family frequency, the authors identified those who carried CMV together with the relevant HLA.

Via MiXCR, TCRdb re-called the reads, giving one row per CDR3 protein. The sample gives approximately 200,000 distinct CDR3 sequences, 22% of which show up once; around a sixth is in the top ten. Notes on this clonotype: Antigen unknown.

The sequencing input was CD8+ T cells from PBMCs. The receptor was isolated from a human donor in good health (CMV status not recorded). Some clones in this sample may be carry-over from other donors' samples. V is TRBV28 and J is TRBJ1-2, with 8 bases lining up with TRBD1. The CDR3: CASSLGTGHYGYTF. The CDR3 coding sequence is TGTGCCAGCAGTCTCGGGACAGGACACTATGGCTACACCTTC.